This T cell receptor beta chain was captured in a study of T cell repertoires in cytomegalovirus infection (dated by TCRdb to about 2019). Regarding the study in general: Donor HLA type was relevant to the analysis, as public TCR beta signatures indicated carriage of CMV infection together with the matching HLA type. What the authors observed across the whole study: In both this cohort and an independent roughly 400-donor cohort, the cumulative frequency of public TCR beta family members distinguished carriers of CMV infection plus the relevant HLA type. In the ex vivo response, HLA-C-restricted CMV-specific TCR beta clonotypes were dominant, and in two of eight donors the single most frequent clonotype came from this HLA-C-restricted group.

Reading the germline V gene gives CDR1 SGHVS and CDR2 FQNEAQ. The CDR3 goes from the cysteine to the phenylalanine over 15 residues. Only the CDR3 region is kept as DNA, spanning 45 bases read in frame from base 1. Ends trimmed: V by 3 bases, J by 5 bases; bases unmatched to a gene: 5. This sample was sequenced with an Illumina HiSeq 1500. TCRdb trimmed the raw reads at Q25, called clones with MiXCR and kept productive beta chains. One record per CDR3 amino acid sequence lists the most common genes and DNA. This sample holds 600,000 to 800,000 distinct CDR3 sequences; roughly 26% were observed only once. Together, the top ten hold roughly 8% of the sample. This clonotype was recorded at least ten times. No antigen is known for it. No base quality information exists; no much larger clone differs at one position.

The clonotype was recovered from a human donor in good health (CMV status not recorded). Some clones in this sample may be carry-over from other donors' samples. The material sequenced was CD8+ T cells from PBMCs. The chain was built from TRBV7-8 and TRBJ1-4, and 8 junctional nucleotides match TRBD1. The nucleotide sequence is TGTGCCAGCAGCTTGGGGAGGGACAGGAATGAAAAACTGTTTTTT. The resulting protein is CASSLGRDRNEKLFF. The reference TRBV7-8 and TRBJ1-4 proteins fill in what lies around the CDR3, so the full variable domain reads GAGVSQSPRYKVAKRGQDVALRCDPISGHVSLFWYQQALGQGPEFLTYFQNEAQLDKSGLPSDRFFAERPEGSVSTLKIQRTQQEDSAVYLCASSLGRDRNEKLFFGSGTQLSVL.